The present T cell receptor (beta chain) was sequenced within a study of cytomegalovirus exposure and HLA in healthy donors. The PCR made use of 60 Vbeta and 13 Jbeta primers. Data came from immunoSEQ multiplex PCR; TCRdb stores just in-frame clones and leaves some out. The table lists roughly 99,000 clones, 60% to 75% of them singletons, with about 8% in the top ten. The sequencing input was PBMCs. The TCR was taken from a man aged 25-45 years in good health and CMV-seronegative.

The CDR3 DNA follows: TGCGCCAGCAGTGAGGGCCCCTACGAGCAGTACTTC. The encoded protein is CASSEGPYEQYF. The chain recombines TRBV10-2 with TRBJ2-7; D remains unclear. CDR3 length: 12 residues. Trimming cost V 2 bases and J 2 bases, with 4 bases left between them. Germline CDR1 and CDR2: WSHSY and SAAADI.